Following are 14 T cell receptor beta chains from one sample sequenced in a study of cytomegalovirus exposure and HLA in healthy donors. PCR used 60 Vbeta primers and 13 Jbeta primers. Using immunoSEQ multiplex PCR, the repertoire was profiled, and TCRdb retains in-frame clones only, with some absent. Found here are 170,000 or so clones, around four fifths of them singletons; the top ten hold more than 4%. The sample comprised PBMCs. The origin of the receptors is a girl between 5 and 17 years old in good health and CMV-seropositive.

The rearrangement uses TRBV5-6 and TRBJ1-3; no definite D call. The CDR3 has 12 residues. Trimming cost V 0 bases and J 7 bases, with 5 bases left between them. Germline V gives CDR1 SGHDT, CDR2 YYEEEE. The CDR3 coding sequence is TGTGCCAGCAGCTTGGGTGCGAACACCATATATTTT. Translating gives CASSLGANTIYF.

V and J are TRBV7-9 and TRBJ2-7; D might be TRBD2 (7 bases). Trimming cost V 1 base and J 3 bases, with 13 bases left between them. The CDR3 runs 15 residues. The germline gives CDR1 SEHNR, CDR2 FQNEAQ (reference sequence). CDR3 loop: CASSLEAGAGYEQYF. The CDR3 nucleotides are TGTGCCAGCAGCTTAGAGGCGGGGGCGGGCTACGAGCAGTACTTC.

For the CDR3, the DNA is TGCGCCAGCAGCCCCGCCCTACTAGCGGGGATTTCAGATACGCAGTATTTT. Translation gives CASSPALLAGISDTQYF. J is TRBJ2-3 and V is TRBV4-1, with 10 bases that match TRBD2. This CDR3 comprises 17 residues. J lost 4 bases, V lost 4 bases, and 11 bases had no gene match. Germline V gene sequence: CDR1 MGHRA, CDR2 YSYEKL.

This chain links TRBV6-5 with TRBJ1-3; 7 bases line up with TRBD1. The CDR3 is made up of 15 amino acids. Per germline, CDR1 MNHEY and CDR2 SVGAGI. After removal of 6 bases from V and 6 bases from J, the junction contained 11 bases not matched to a gene. DNA of the CDR3: TGTGCCAGCAGGGTTGGACAGGCAGGAGTAAACACCATATATTTT. Its translation is CASRVGQAGVNTIYF.

The V gene is TRBV6-6, the J gene TRBJ2-1, with D possibly being TRBD1 (6 bases). The germline gives CDR1 MNHNY, CDR2 SVGAGI (reference sequence). The CDR3 length is 13 residues. Trimming stripped 6 bases from V and 5 bases from J, with 11 bases between. CDR3 region: CASREDSNNEQFF. CDR3 in DNA: TGTGCCAGCAGAGAGGACAGCAACAATGAGCAGTTCTTC.

The genes are TRBV7-2 and TRBJ1-1, with D possibly TRBD1 on 5 matching bases. Germline V gene lookup returns CDR1 SGHTA and CDR2 FQGNSA. Trimming took off 1 base at V and 4 bases at J, with 10 bases between the two ends. CDR3 length: 14 amino acids. This chain's CDR3 is CASSLGGLVTEAFF. CDR3 DNA sequence: TGTGCCAGCAGCTTAGGGGGCTTGGTCACTGAAGCTTTCTTT.

V usage is TRBV10-1 and J usage is TRBJ2-1; D not certain. V lost 5 bases and J lost 6, with 8 bases in between. CDR3 size: 12 residues. In germline, CDR1 is WNHNN, CDR2 SYGVQD (reference sequence). CDR3 protein: CASSPGTNEQFF. The CDR3 DNA follows: TGCGCCAGCAGTCCAGGTACCAATGAGCAGTTCTTC.

The chain is built from TRBV2 and TRBJ2-7, with 8 bases identical to TRBD1. Unmatched junction bases numbered 9, after V lost 6 bases and J lost 5 bases. This CDR3 comprises 14 residues. Germline V gene data show CDR1 as SNHLY and CDR2 as FYNNEI. The DNA of the CDR3 is TGTGCCAGCAGACTGACAGGGGATCGCGACGAGCAGTACTTC. This sequence encodes CASRLTGDRDEQYF.

The chain carries TRBV5-1 and TRBJ2-5; 7 bases fit TRBD1. The J call may not be correct, given that the DNA end is closer to TRBJ2-7. The V gene's germline CDR1 is SGHRS and CDR2 YFSETQ. The CDR3 loop spans 15 amino acids. In DNA form, the CDR3 reads TGCGCCAGCAGCTTGGGGGGGACAGCCTCCTACGAGCAGTACTTC. Translated, it gives CASSLGGTASYEQYF.

The V and J genes are TRBV27 and TRBJ1-1, with D uncertain. This CDR3 has 14 residues. Germline lookup yields CDR1 MNHEY and CDR2 SMNVEV (reference sequence). V lost 0 bases, J lost 4 bases, and 9 bases lay in between. In DNA form, the CDR3 reads TGTGCCAGCAGTTTATCCTTCTCGGGCACTGAAGCTTTCTTT. It specifies CASSLSFSGTEAFF.

The rearrangement joins TRBV18 to TRBJ1-2; TRBD1 is a possible D gene (5 bases). The CDR3 spans 13 residues. CDR1 and CDR2 (germline): KGHSH, LQKENI. Trimming removed 2 bases at V and 8 bases at J, with 12 bases between. CDR3 sequence (DNA): TGTGCCAGCTCACCAGAGACAGACTGGGGCTACACCTTC. This codes for CASSPETDWGYTF.

The chain employs TRBV10-3 and TRBJ2-5, with 7 bases that match TRBD2. The CDR3 totals 20 residues. The V segment lost 0 bases and the J segment 5 bases; nucleotides outside the gene matches: 21. Germline V gene data show CDR1 as ENHRY and CDR2 as SYGVKD. The CDR3 DNA follows: TGTGCCATCAGTGAGTCCATAGTTCGAGCTAGCGGACTCCTTCGGGAGACCCAGTACTTC. It is translated as CAISESIVRASGLLRETQYF.

This clone was detected once. This chain joins TRBV28 and TRBJ2-2, with D perhaps matching TRBD1 (6 bases). Germline CDR1 MDHEN, CDR2 SYDVKM. The germline V and J ends were trimmed by 5 bases and 3 bases, with 28 bases remaining between them. The CDR3 runs to 20 residues. CDR3 nucleotides: TGTGCCAGCAGTCCCCCCGGGACACAACTAAATTGTGAGGACACCGGGGAGCTGTTTTTT. Translation gives CASSPPGTQLNCEDTGELFF.

The chain employs TRBV5-1 and TRBJ1-1; no reliable D call. CDR1 SGHRS and CDR2 YFSETQ come from the germline V gene. Trimming shortened V by 4 bases and J by 3 bases, and 10 bases separated the two germline ends. The CDR3 extends over 13 amino acids. The chain's CDR3 is CASSVWRDTEAFF. The CDR3 DNA sequence: TGCGCCAGCAGCGTTTGGAGGGACACTGAAGCTTTCTTT.